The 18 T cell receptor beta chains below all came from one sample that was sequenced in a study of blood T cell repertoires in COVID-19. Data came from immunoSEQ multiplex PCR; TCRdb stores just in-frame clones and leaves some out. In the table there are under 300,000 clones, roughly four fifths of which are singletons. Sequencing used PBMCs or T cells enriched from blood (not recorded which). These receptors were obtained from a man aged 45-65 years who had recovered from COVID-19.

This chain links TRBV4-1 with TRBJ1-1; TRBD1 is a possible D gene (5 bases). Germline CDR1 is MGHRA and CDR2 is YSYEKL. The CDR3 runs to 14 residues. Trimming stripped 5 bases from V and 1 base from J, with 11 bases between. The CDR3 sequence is CASSFREGNTEAFF. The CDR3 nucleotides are TGCGCCAGCAGCTTCAGGGAGGGGAACACTGAAGCTTTCTTT.

CDR3: CATGGQETQYF. DNA of the CDR3: TGTGCCACAGGAGGGCAAGAGACCCAGTACTTC. The V and J genes are TRBV10-3 and TRBJ2-5; a weak D match, TRBD2 (6 bases). The CDR3 has 11 residues. The germline V and J ends were trimmed by 10 bases and 2 bases, with 8 bases remaining between them. The germline CDR1 and CDR2 sequences are ENHRY and SYGVKD.

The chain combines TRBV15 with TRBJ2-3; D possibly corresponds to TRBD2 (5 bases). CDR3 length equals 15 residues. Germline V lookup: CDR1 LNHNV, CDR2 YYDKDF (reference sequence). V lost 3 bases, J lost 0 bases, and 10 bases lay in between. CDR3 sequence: CATSSKRISTDTQYF. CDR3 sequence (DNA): TGTGCCACCAGCAGTAAGCGGATTAGCACAGATACGCAGTATTTT.

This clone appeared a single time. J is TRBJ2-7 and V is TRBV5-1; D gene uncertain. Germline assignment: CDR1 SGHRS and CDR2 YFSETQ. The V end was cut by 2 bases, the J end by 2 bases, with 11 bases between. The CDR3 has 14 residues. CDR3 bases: TGCGCCAGCAGCTTACAAAGCGCAACCTACGAGCAGTACTTC. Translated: CASSLQSATYEQYF.

The CDR3 region is CASRKQVNQPQHF. In nucleotides, the CDR3 is TGTGCCAGCAGGAAACAGGTGAATCAGCCCCAGCATTTT. This chain uses TRBV12-3 or TRBV12-4 with TRBJ1-5; D is perhaps TRBD1 (5 bases). The CDR3 covers 13 residues. Deletions cut 6 bases from V and 4 bases from J, with 10 bases between.

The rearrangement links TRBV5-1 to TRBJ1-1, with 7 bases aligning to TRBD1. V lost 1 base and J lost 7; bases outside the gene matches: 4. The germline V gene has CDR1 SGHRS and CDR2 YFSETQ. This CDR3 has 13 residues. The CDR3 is CASSLNDRVEAFF. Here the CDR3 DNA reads TGCGCCAGCAGCTTGAACGACAGGGTTGAAGCTTTCTTT.

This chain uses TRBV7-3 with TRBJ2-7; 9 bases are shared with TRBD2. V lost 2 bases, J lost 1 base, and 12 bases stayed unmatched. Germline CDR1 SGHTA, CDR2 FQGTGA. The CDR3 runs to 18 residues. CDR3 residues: CASSLRGSGGRTSYEQYF. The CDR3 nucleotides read TGTGCCAGCAGCTTACGAGGTAGCGGGGGCCGGACTTCCTACGAGCAGTACTTC.

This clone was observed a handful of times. The CDR3 sequence is CASHFGGADTTEAFF. CDR3 sequence (DNA): TGTGCCTCTCATTTCGGGGGGGCGGATACAACTGAAGCTTTCTTT. This chain uses TRBV10-3 with TRBJ1-1; perhaps TRBD1 as D (6 bases). The CDR3 spans 15 residues. Germline lookup yields CDR1 ENHRY and CDR2 SYGVKD. Between the trimmed V and J ends, which lost 11 bases and 5 bases, there was a span of 24 bases.

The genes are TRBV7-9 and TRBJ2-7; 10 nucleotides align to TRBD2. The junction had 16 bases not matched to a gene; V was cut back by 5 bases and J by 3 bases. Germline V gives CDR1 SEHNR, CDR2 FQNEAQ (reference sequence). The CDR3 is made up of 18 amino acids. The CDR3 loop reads CASSLRGTGLAGDYEQYF. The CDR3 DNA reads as TGTGCCAGCAGCCTAAGGGGGACGGGGCTAGCGGGAGACTACGAGCAGTACTTC.

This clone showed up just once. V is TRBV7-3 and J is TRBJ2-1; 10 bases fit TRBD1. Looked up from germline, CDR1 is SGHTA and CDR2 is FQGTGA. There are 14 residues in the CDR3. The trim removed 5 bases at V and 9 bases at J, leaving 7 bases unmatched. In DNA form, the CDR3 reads TGTGCCAGCAGCACCGGGACAGGGGCTCGTGAGCAGTTCTTC. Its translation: CASSTGTGAREQFF.

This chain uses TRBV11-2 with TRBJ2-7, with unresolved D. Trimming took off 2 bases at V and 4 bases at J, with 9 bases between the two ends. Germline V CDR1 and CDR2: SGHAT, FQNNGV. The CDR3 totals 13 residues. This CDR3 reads CASSLSADYEQYF. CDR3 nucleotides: TGTGCCAGCAGCTTATCCGCAGATTACGAGCAGTACTTC.

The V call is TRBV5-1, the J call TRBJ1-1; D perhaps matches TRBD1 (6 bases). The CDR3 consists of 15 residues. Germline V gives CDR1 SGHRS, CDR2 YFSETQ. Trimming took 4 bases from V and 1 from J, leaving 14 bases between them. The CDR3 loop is CASSPPGHQNTEAFF. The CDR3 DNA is TGCGCCAGCAGCCCACCGGGACACCAGAACACTGAAGCTTTCTTT.

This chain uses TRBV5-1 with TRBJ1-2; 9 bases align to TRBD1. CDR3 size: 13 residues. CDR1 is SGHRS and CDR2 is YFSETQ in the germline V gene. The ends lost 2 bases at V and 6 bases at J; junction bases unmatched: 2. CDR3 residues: CASSFDRGDGYTF. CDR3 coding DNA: TGCGCCAGCAGCTTCGACAGGGGGGATGGCTACACCTTC.

CDR3 sequence (DNA): TGTGCCAGCAGCCCCCCGGGACAGGGGAGAACCGGGGAGCTGTTTTTT. It codes for CASSPPGQGRTGELFF. This chain connects TRBV3-1 (or the pseudogene TRBV3-2) to TRBJ2-2; 10 nucleotides align to TRBD1. V was clipped by 4 bases and J by 5 bases; unmatched bases: 7. CDR1 and CDR2 (germline): LGHDT, YNNKEL (reference sequence). The CDR3 is made up of 16 amino acids.

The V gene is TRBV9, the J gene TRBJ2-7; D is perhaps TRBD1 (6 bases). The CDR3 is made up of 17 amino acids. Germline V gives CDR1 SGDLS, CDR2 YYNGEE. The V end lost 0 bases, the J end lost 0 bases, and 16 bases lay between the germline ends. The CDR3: CASSVGSTGAFSYEQYF. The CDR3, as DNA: TGTGCCAGCAGCGTAGGGTCGACAGGAGCATTCTCCTACGAGCAGTACTTC.

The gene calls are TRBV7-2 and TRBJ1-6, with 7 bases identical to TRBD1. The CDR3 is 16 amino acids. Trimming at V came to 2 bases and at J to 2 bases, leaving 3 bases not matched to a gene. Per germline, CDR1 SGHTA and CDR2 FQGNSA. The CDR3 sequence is CASSLSGTAYNSPLHF. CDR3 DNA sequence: TGTGCCAGCAGCTTATCCGGGACAGCCTATAATTCACCCCTCCACTTT.

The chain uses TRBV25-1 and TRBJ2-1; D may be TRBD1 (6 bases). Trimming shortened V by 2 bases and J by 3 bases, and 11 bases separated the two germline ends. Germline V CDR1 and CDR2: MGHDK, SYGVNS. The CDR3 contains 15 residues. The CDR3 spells CASSEHKGVYNEQFF. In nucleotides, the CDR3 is TGTGCCAGCAGTGAACACAAGGGGGTCTACAATGAGCAGTTCTTC.

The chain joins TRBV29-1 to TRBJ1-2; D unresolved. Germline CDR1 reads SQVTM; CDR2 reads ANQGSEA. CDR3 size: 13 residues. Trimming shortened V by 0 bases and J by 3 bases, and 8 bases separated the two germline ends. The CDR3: CSVEDETYYGYTF. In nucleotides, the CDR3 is TGCAGCGTTGAAGATGAGACTTACTATGGCTACACCTTC.